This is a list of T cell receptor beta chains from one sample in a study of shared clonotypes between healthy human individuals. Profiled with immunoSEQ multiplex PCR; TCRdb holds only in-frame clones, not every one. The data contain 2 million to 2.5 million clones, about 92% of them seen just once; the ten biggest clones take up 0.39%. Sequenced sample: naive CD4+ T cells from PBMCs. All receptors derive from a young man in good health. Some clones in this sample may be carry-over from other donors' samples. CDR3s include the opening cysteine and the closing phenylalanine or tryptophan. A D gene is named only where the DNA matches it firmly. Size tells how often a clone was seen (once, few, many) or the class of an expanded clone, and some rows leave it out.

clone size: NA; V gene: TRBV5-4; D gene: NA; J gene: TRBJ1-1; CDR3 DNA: TGTGCCAGCATCCAGCATGGGTACCCGAACACTGAAGCTTTCTTT; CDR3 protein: CASIQHGYPNTEAFF
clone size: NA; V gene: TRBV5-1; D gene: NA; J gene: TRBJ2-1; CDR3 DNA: TGCGCCAGCAGCCCTGCCCCTTCGGGTCGGAATTACAATGAGCAGTTCTTC; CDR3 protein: CASSPAPSGRNYNEQFF
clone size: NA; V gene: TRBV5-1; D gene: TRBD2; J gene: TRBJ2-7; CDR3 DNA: TGCGCCAGCAGCCCCGGGACTAGCTGGGAGCAGTACTTC; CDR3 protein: CASSPGTSWEQYF
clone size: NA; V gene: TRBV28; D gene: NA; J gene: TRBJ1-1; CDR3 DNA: TGTGCCAGCAGCCGAGGGGTAATGACTGAAGCTTTCTTT; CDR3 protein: CASSRGVMTEAFF
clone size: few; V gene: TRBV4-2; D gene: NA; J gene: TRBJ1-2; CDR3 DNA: TGTGCCAGCAGCCAATTGCCGTTCGGCTACACCTTC; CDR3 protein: CASSQLPFGYTF
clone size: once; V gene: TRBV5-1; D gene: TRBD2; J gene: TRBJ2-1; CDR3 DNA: TGCGCCAGCAGCTGGGGGGGCGCGGGAGGCCCGAGCTCCTACAATGAGCAGTTCTTC; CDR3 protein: CASSWGGAGGPSSYNEQFF
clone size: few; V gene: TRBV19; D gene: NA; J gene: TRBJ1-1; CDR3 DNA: TGTGCCAGTAGTATGGGGGGCCGAGGCACTGAAGCTTTCTTT; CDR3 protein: CASSMGGRGTEAFF
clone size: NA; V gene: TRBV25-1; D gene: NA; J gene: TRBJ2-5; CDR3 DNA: TGTGCCAGCAGTGAACTGGCCGAGACCCAGTACTTC; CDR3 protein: CASSELAETQYF
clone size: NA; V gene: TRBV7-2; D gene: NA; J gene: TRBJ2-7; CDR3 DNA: TGTGCCAGCAGCCCGGGGATATACGCCTACGAGCAGTACTTC; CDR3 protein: CASSPGIYAYEQYF
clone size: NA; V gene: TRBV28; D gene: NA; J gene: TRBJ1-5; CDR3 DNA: TGTGCCAGCAGGGCAGGGGAAAGGGGCAATCAGCCCCAGCATTTT; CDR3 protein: CASRAGERGNQPQHF
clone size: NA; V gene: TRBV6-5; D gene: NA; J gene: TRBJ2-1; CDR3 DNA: TGTGCCAGCAGTTCTTCAAGGGACACAGGGTTGTACGAGCAGTTCTTC; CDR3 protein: CASSSSRDTGLYEQFF
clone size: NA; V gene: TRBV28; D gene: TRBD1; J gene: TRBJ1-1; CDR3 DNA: TGTGCCAGCTGGGACAGGGGGGTGGCTGAAGCTTTCTTT; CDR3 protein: CASWDRGVAEAFF
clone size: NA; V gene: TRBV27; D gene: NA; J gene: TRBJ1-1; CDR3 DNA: TGTGCCAGCAGTTTGAACAGGGCGAACACTGAAGCTTTCTTT; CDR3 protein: CASSLNRANTEAFF
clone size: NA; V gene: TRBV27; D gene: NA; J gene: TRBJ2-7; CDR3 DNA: TGTGCCAGCAGTTTAATGGGGGATCGGTACGAGCAGTACTTC; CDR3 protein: CASSLMGDRYEQYF
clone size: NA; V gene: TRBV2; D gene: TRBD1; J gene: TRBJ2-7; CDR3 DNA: TGTGCCAGCAGTCCAACAGGGGCGGTCGGTGAGCAGTACTTC; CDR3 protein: CASSPTGAVGEQYF
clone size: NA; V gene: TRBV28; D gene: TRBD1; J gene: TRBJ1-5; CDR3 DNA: TGTGCCAGCAGGGAAGTACAGGGGGCTGGGCAGCCCCAGCATTTT; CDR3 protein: CASREVQGAGQPQHF
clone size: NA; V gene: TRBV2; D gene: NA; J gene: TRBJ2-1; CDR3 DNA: TGTGCCAGCAGTCGAGACTCAGGAAATGAGCAGTTCTTC; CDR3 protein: CASSRDSGNEQFF
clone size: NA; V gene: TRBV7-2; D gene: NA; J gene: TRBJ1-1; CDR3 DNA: TGTGCCAGCAGCTTACAGGGGCGCAGAACTGAAGCTTTCTTT; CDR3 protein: CASSLQGRRTEAFF
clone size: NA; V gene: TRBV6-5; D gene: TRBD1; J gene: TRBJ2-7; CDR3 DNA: TGTGCCAGCACCTCAGGGACAGGGAGATTACACGAGCAGTACTTC; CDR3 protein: CASTSGTGRLHEQYF
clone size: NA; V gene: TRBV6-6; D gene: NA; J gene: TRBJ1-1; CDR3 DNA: TGTGCCAGCAGTACTCCCACACCGAACACTGAAGCTTTCTTT; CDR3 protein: CASSTPTPNTEAFF
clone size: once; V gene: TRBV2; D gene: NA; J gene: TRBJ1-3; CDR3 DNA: TGTGCCAGCACCTTTTCGGACGTGAGCTCTGGAAACACCATATATTTT; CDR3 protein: CASTFSDVSSGNTIYF
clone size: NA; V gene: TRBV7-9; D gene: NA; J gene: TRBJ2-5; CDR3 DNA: TGTGCCAGCAGCTTAGTGCGGGAGACCCAGTACTTC; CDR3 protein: CASSLVRETQYF
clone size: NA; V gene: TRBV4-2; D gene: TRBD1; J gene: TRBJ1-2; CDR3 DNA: TGTGCCAGCAGCCAAGATTCAGGGACAGACTATGGCTACACCTTC; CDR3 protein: CASSQDSGTDYGYTF
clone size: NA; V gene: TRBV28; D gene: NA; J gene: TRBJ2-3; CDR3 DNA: TGTGCCAGCAATCTCCCCGGGGTGAGAGATACGCAGTATTTT; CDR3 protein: CASNLPGVRDTQYF
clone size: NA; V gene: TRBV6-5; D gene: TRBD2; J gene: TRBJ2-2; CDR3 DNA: TGTGCCAGCAATCGGGGGAGGGAAGCCGGGGAGCTGTTTTTT; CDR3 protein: CASNRGREAGELFF
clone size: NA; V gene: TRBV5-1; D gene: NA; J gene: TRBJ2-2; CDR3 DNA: TGCGCCAGCAGCTTGGCTGGCGGTAGGGAGCTGTTTTTT; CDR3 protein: CASSLAGGRELFF
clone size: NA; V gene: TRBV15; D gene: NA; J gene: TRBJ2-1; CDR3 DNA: TGTGCCACCAGCAGAGAAAGCGGAGGGGCCTACAATGAGCAGTTCTTC; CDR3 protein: CATSRESGGAYNEQFF
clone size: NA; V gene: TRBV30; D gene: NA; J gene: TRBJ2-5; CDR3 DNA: TGTGCCTGGGGGGGACGGCGACAAGAGACCCAGTACTTC; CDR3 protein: CAWGGRRQETQYF
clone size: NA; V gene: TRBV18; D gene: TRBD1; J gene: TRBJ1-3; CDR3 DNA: TGTGCCAGCTCACCGAACACAGGGGCCCTTTTCTCTGGAAACACCATATATTTT; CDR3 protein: CASSPNTGALFSGNTIYF
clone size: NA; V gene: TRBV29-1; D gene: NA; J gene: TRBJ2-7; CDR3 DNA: TGCAGCGTTGCCCCTATCTGGGGCGAGCAGTACTTC; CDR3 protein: CSVAPIWGEQYF
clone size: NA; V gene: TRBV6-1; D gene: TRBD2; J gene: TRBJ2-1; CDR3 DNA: TGTGCCAGCAACGAACTAGCGGGAGGACTCGATGAGCAGTTCTTC; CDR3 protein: CASNELAGGLDEQFF
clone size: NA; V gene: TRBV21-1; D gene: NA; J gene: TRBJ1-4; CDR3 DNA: TGTGCCAGCAGCAAAAGGTCGGAACAAAGGGGAAAACTGTTTTTT; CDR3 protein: CASSKRSEQRGKLFF
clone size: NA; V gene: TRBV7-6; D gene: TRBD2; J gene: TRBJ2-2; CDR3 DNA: TGTGCCAGCAGCTTAGCCGGGAGGGGGAACACCGGGGAGCTGTTTTTT; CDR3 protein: CASSLAGRGNTGELFF
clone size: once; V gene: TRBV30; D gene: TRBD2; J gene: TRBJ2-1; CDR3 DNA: TGTGCCTGGACGCTAGCGGGTCTCAATGAGCAGTTCTTC; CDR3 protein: CAWTLAGLNEQFF
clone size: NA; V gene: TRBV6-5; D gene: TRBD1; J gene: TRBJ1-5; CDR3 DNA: TGTGCCAGCTTAGGGACAGGGGGCTTTCAGCCCCAGCATTTT; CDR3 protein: CASLGTGGFQPQHF
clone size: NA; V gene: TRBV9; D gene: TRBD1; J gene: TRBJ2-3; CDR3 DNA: TGTGCCAGCACCCTGGCGGCAGGGGGCACGACAGATACGCAGTATTTT; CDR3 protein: CASTLAAGGTTDTQYF
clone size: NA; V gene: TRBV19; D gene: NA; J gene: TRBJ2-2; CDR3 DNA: TGTGCCAGTAGTATCTTATCCCCGAACACCGGGGAGCTGTTTTTT; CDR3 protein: CASSILSPNTGELFF
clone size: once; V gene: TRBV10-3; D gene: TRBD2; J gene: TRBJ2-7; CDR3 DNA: TGTGCCATCAGTGAGTCGTGGACTAGCGGGGAATATATCTCCTACGAGCAGTACTTC; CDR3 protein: CAISESWTSGEYISYEQYF
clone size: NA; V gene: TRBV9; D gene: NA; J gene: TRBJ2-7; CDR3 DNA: TGTGCCAGCAGCGTAGAGGAAGAGCAGTACTTC; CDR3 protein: CASSVEEEQYF
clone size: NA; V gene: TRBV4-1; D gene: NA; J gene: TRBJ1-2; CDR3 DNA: TGCGCCAGCAGCACTCCTCCAGGCGATGGCTACACCTTC; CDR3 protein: CASSTPPGDGYTF
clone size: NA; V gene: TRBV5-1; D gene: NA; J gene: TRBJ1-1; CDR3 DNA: TGCGCCAGCAGCTTCTTTGGCCGTAATCCTGAAGCTTTCTTT; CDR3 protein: CASSFFGRNPEAFF
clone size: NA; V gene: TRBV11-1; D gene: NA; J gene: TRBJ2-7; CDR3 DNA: TGTGCCAGCAGCTTCCCCGGCTACGAGCAGTACTTC; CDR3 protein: CASSFPGYEQYF
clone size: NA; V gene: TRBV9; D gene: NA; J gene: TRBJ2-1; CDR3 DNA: TGTGCCAGCAGCGTAGTGGTGGGATCCTACAATGAGCAGTTCTTC; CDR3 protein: CASSVVVGSYNEQFF
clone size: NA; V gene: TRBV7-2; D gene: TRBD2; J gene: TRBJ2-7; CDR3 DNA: TGTGCCAGCAGCTTGCAAGGGACTAGCGGAACCTACGAGCAGTACTTC; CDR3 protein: CASSLQGTSGTYEQYF
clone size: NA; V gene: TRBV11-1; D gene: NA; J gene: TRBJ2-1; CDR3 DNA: TGTGCCAGCAGCCACGACGGGGAGCAGTTCTTC; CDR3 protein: CASSHDGEQFF
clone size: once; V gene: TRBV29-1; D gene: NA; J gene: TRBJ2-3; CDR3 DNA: TGCAGCGCCCCTTTCGGAACACACGCAGATACGCAGTATTTT; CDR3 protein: CSAPFGTHADTQYF
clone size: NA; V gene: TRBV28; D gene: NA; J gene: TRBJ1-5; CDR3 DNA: TGTGCCAGCAGCACTACAAGGCCCGCGGGTCAGCCCCAGCATTTT; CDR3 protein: CASSTTRPAGQPQHF